This T cell receptor beta chain was profiled in a study of identical twins. Regarding the study as a whole: The conclusions drew on cross-sectional statistical analysis instead of tracking the same donors.

One entry per CDR3 protein, called by TCRdb with MiXCR from the 5' RACE reads. The sample has more than 600,000 distinct CDR3 sequences, about 20% seen once; the top ten hold around 14%. V dropped 0 bases and J dropped 4; count of bases not matched to a gene: 8. The CDR3 covers 17 residues. This clonotype was counted only a few times. Its antigen is not identified. Separately, the same data were catalogued under a study of T cells expressing NK-cell markers.

This TCR was sampled from a woman in her late teens or twenties in good health. Sequenced sample: PBMCs. The chain is built from TRBV12-3 or TRBV12-4 and TRBJ2-7, with 11 bases matching TRBD2. CDR3 coding DNA: TGTGCCAGCAGTTTAGCGGTGCTAGCGGGAGGAGTGTACGAGCAGTACTTC. Translated, it gives CASSLAVLAGGVYEQYF.